This TCR beta chain was obtained from a study of chemoradiotherapy in HPV16-positive cancers. Sequenced by immunoSEQ multiplex PCR; TCRdb stores in-frame clones only, minus some. The repertoire holds a few thousand clones, with more than 80% as singletons. Germline V CDR1 and CDR2: SGDLS, YYNGEE. The CDR3 extends over 14 amino acids. V lost 0 bases to trimming and J lost 6 bases; unmatched junction nucleotides: 1. This receptor was identified in a human donor with HPV-associated anogenital cancer. This material consisted of tumor tissue, taken from a patient who underwent chemoradiotherapy. This chain joins TRBV9 and TRBJ2-2; 8 positions agree with TRBD2. The CDR3 coding sequence is TGTGCCAGCAGCGTAGTCGGGGGGGCCGGGGAGCTGTTTTTT. This sequence encodes CASSVVGGAGELFF.